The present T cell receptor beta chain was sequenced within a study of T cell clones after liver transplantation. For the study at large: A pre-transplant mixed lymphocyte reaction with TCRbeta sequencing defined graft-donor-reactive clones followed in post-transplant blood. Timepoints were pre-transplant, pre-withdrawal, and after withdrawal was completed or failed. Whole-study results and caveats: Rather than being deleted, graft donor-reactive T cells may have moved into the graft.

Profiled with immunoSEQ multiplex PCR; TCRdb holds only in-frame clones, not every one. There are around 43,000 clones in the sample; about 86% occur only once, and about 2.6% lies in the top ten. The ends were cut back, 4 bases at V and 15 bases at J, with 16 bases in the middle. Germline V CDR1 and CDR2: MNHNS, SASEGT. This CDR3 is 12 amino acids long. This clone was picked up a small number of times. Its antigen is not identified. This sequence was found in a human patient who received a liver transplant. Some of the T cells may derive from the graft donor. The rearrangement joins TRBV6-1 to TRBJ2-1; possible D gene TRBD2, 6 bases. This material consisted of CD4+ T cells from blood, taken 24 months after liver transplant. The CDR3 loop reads CASSGSRWGGFF. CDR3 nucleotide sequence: TGTGCCAGCAGTGGGTCCAGGTGGGGAGGGTTCTTC.